The 25 T cell receptor beta chains listed next were all sequenced from one sample in a study of T-cell reconstitution after alpha-beta-depleted transplantation in children. Unique molecular identifiers featured in how the TCRbeta library was prepared. TCRdb fed the PCR reads into MiXCR, producing one record per CDR3 protein. The sample shows hundreds of thousands of distinct CDR3 sequences, under 9.5% of them seen only once. This specimen was PBMCs from the stem cell graft donor, taken from the stem cell graft. The receptors stem from a human donor who donated a stem cell graft to a child with acute lymphoblastic leukemia.

In this sample, this clonotype turned up many times. This sequence joins TRBV15 and TRBJ2-7; 7 bases agree with TRBD1. Germline assignment: CDR1 LNHNV and CDR2 YYDKDF (reference sequence). The CDR3 totals 14 residues. Trimming removed 1 base from V and 2 bases from J; junction bases left unmatched: 2. CDR3 in amino acids: CATSRGDSPYEQYF. CDR3 bases: TGTGCCACCAGCAGAGGGGACAGCCCCTACGAGCAGTACTTC. Based on the CDR3 plus reference TRBV15 and TRBJ2-7, the full variable domain is DAMVIQNPRYQVTQFGKPVTLSCSQTLNHNVMYWYQQKSSQAPKLLFHYYDKDFNNEADTPDNFQSRRPNTSFCFLDIRSPGLGDTAMYLCATSRGDSPYEQYFGPGTRLTVT.

This clonotype came up many times. This chain links TRBV7-2 with TRBJ2-7; D gene unclear. The CDR3 consists of 13 residues. Looked up from germline, CDR1 is SGHTA and CDR2 is FQGNSA. V lost 7 bases to trimming and J lost 5 bases, with 15 bases between them. CDR3: CASTNYYSHEQYF. As DNA, the CDR3 is TGTGCCAGCACCAATTATTACAGCCACGAGCAGTACTTC.

This clonotype was recorded many times. CDR3 sequence (DNA): TGTGCCAGCATGTCCCCCGGGTCTGGGGCCAACGTCCTGACTTTC. Protein: CASMSPGSGANVLTF. The chain couples TRBV7-9 to TRBJ2-6; no reliable D call. Germline V lookup: CDR1 SEHNR, CDR2 FQNEAQ (reference sequence). V lost 7 bases and J lost 1, with 11 bases in between. The CDR3 has 15 residues. Based on the CDR3 plus reference TRBV7-9 and TRBJ2-6, the full variable domain is DTGVSQNPRHKITKRGQNVTFRCDPISEHNRLYWYRQTLGQGPEFLTYFQNEAQLEKSRLLSDRFSAERPKGSFSTLEIQRTEQGDSAMYLCASMSPGSGANVLTFGAGSRLTVL.

The CDR3 region is CASSRFRAENTEAFF. As DNA, the CDR3 is TGTGCCAGCAGCCGTTTCAGGGCTGAGAACACTGAAGCTTTCTTT. V usage is TRBV14 and J usage is TRBJ1-1; D is possibly TRBD1 (5 bases). This CDR3 has 15 residues. Germline CDR1 and CDR2: SGHDN and FVKESK. Deletions cut 4 bases from V and 1 base from J, with 13 bases between.

J is TRBJ2-7 and V is TRBV3-1, with 7 nucleotides matching TRBD2. CDR1 LGHDT and CDR2 YNNKEL come from the germline V gene (reference sequence). The CDR3 totals 16 residues. With V trimmed by 6 bases and J by 0 bases, 11 bases remained unmatched. DNA of the CDR3: TGTGCCAGCAGTCGGACATACAGCGGGGACTCCTACGAGCAGTACTTC. Protein sequence: CASSRTYSGDSYEQYF.

This clonotype has a handful of counts. This chain links TRBV7-6 with TRBJ1-3; D is possibly TRBD1 (5 bases). Trimming pared 3 bases from V and 2 bases from J, leaving 14 bases between. This CDR3 comprises 16 residues. CDR1 and CDR2 (germline): SGHVS, FNYEAQ. The CDR3 spells CASSLPGPRAGNTIYF. In DNA form, the CDR3 reads TGTGCCAGCAGCTTGCCGGGGCCCAGGGCTGGAAACACCATATATTTT.

Many counts were recorded for this clonotype. This chain links TRBV6-5 with TRBJ2-1; D uncertain. The CDR3 runs to 11 residues. V was pared by 6 bases and J by 6 bases, with 6 bases between. CDR1 is MNHEY and CDR2 is SVGAGI in the germline V gene. The CDR3 here is CASSKGNEQFF. DNA of the CDR3: TGTGCCAGCAGCAAAGGCAATGAGCAGTTCTTC.

This clonotype has ten or more counts. The chain combines TRBV3-1 with TRBJ2-2; D gene uncertain. Trimming stripped 2 bases from V and 5 bases from J, with 6 bases between. CDR3 length: 13 amino acids. Germline V gene data show CDR1 as LGHDT and CDR2 as YNNKEL (reference sequence). The CDR3 DNA sequence: TGTGCCAGCAGCCAACCCCTAACCGGGGAGCTGTTTTTT. Protein product: CASSQPLTGELFF.

This clonotype was counted many times. This chain uses TRBV7-9 with TRBJ1-2; tentatively, D is TRBD1 (6 bases). Trimming left V 3 bases short and J 2 bases short, with 10 bases between. This CDR3 comprises 14 residues. In germline, CDR1 is SEHNR, CDR2 FQNEAQ (reference sequence). The CDR3 nucleotides are TGTGCCAGCAGCTTCGGTCAGGGGAACTATGGCTACACCTTC. Translated: CASSFGQGNYGYTF.

This clonotype was found many times. This chain connects TRBV28 to TRBJ2-1; 9 positions agree with TRBD1. Germline trimming cut 8 bases from V and 6 bases from J; bases unmatched to any gene: 5. From germline, CDR1 is MDHEN and CDR2 SYDVKM. The CDR3 length is 13 residues. This CDR3 is CASGTGSINEQFF. The CDR3 DNA is TGTGCCAGCGGGACAGGGAGTATCAATGAGCAGTTCTTC.

This chain joins TRBV29-1 and TRBJ2-5; 8 bases agree with TRBD2. Germline V CDR1 and CDR2: SQVTM, ANQGSEA. The trim removed 3 bases at V and 7 bases at J, leaving 1 base unmatched. The CDR3 is 11 residues long. In DNA form, the CDR3 reads TGCAGCGTTGACCTAGCGGGGACCCAGTACTTC. Amino acids: CSVDLAGTQYF.

This clonotype was seen repeatedly, ten times or more. The rearrangement joins TRBV10-3 to TRBJ2-1; D might be TRBD2 (5 bases). The CDR3 has 15 residues. V was shortened by 4 bases and J by 7 bases, with 17 bases between the two germline ends. Germline values: CDR1 ENHRY, CDR2 SYGVKD. CDR3 sequence: CAISGMSIPGNEQFF. The CDR3 DNA reads as TGTGCCATCAGTGGTATGTCGATTCCGGGGAATGAGCAGTTCTTC.

This clonotype was recorded many times. The rearrangement links TRBV20-1 to TRBJ2-7; 8 nucleotides align to TRBD2. With 6 bases clipped from V and 5 bases from J, the junction kept 15 bases outside the gene matches. There are 15 residues in the CDR3. Germline V gives CDR1 DFQATT, CDR2 SNEGSKA (reference sequence). Written as DNA, the CDR3 is TGCAGTGCCCCCCTTTCGGGGGGGGGCCTCAACGAGCAGTACTTC. It translates to CSAPLSGGGLNEQYF.

This clonotype was seen at least ten times. The genes are TRBV27 and TRBJ2-7; possible D gene TRBD2, 5 bases. The germline CDR1 and CDR2 sequences are MNHEY and SMNVEV (reference sequence). Trimming removed 4 bases at V and 3 bases at J, with 10 bases between. The CDR3 has 13 amino acids. In nucleotides, the CDR3 is TGTGCCAGCAGTTCAGGTGACTACTACGAGCAGTACTTC. It codes for CASSSGDYYEQYF.

The sample holds a few counts of this clonotype. V is TRBV14 and J is TRBJ2-7; perhaps TRBD1 as D (6 bases). Looked up from germline, CDR1 is SGHDN and CDR2 is FVKESK. The CDR3 has 16 residues. The ends were cut back, 4 bases at V and 1 base at J, with 17 bases in the middle. CDR3 sequence: CASSPRQASRSYEQYF. CDR3 sequence (DNA): TGTGCCAGCAGCCCAAGACAGGCCTCGCGGTCCTACGAGCAGTACTTC.

This clonotype has ten or more counts. The gene calls are TRBV6-6 and TRBJ1-2, with no clear D. V was clipped by 6 bases and J by 4 bases, with 15 bases between them. Germline CDR1 and CDR2: MNHNY and SVGAGI (reference sequence). The CDR3 totals 14 residues. The CDR3: CASSSGREFYGYTF. Written as DNA, the CDR3 is TGTGCCAGCAGCTCCGGACGGGAATTCTATGGCTACACCTTC.

V gene TRBV20-1 combines with J gene TRBJ2-7; 9 bases are a match to TRBD1. V was pared by 6 bases and J by 2 bases, with 14 bases of the junction left unmatched. Germline V gene data show CDR1 as DFQATT and CDR2 as SNEGSKA (reference sequence). CDR3 length: 16 amino acids. The DNA for the CDR3 is TGCAGTGCCCCGTGGATTTTGGGGACAGGGACCTACGAGCAGTACTTC. It is translated as CSAPWILGTGTYEQYF.

The V and J genes are TRBV2 and TRBJ2-3; D may be TRBD2 (5 bases). Germline-derived CDR1 and CDR2 are SNHLY and FYNNEI. Trimming cost V 1 base and J 2 bases, with 16 bases left between them. The CDR3 length is 17 residues. The CDR3, as DNA: TGTGCCAGCAGTGAAGACGGGGTCCCCGCTTTCACAGATACGCAGTATTTT. Translating it yields CASSEDGVPAFTDTQYF.

The rearrangement joins TRBV12-3 or TRBV12-4 to TRBJ1-4; the D is unclear. The CDR3 sequence is 16 residues long. The V gene lost 1 base and the J gene lost 0 bases, with 9 bases spanning the gap. CDR3 residues: CASSLGTGSTNEKLFF. The CDR3, as DNA: TGTGCCAGCAGTTTAGGGACGGGTTCAACTAATGAAAAACTGTTTTTT.

A few counts support this clonotype. The chain recombines TRBV5-1 with TRBJ2-3; D unclear. V lost 0 bases to trimming and J lost 3 bases, with 8 bases between them. Germline loops: CDR1 SGHRS, CDR2 YFSETQ. The CDR3 spans 14 residues. The CDR3 DNA reads TGCGCCAGCAGCTTGGGGGCATGGACAGATACGCAGTATTTT. Amino acid sequence: CASSLGAWTDTQYF.

The rearrangement joins TRBV5-4 to TRBJ2-1, with D possibly being TRBD1 or TRBD2 (5 bases each). Trimming removed 9 bases from V and 7 bases from J, with 23 bases in between. Germline V gene data show CDR1 as SGHNT and CDR2 as YYREEE (reference sequence). The CDR3 is 15 residues long. CDR3 DNA: TGTGCCAACCCAGCAGCTTCGAGAGAGGGGAATGAGCAGTTCTTC. Amino acids: CANPAASREGNEQFF.

In this sample, this clonotype turned up many times. The chain is built from TRBV6-5 and TRBJ2-7, with 13 nucleotides matching TRBD2. The CDR3 consists of 15 residues. V lost 6 bases and J lost 4; bases outside the gene matches: 6. In germline, CDR1 is MNHEY, CDR2 SVGAGI. CDR3 nucleotides: TGTGCCAGCAGGACTGGGACTAGCGGGATTTACGAGCAGTACTTC. Amino acids: CASRTGTSGIYEQYF.

The table lists this clonotype with a few counts. V is TRBV28 and J is TRBJ2-7, with 10 bases fitting TRBD1. Looked up from germline, CDR1 is MDHEN and CDR2 is SYDVKM. The CDR3 has 16 residues. Losses at the gene ends were 3 bases for V and 6 bases for J; bases not matched to a gene: 11. This CDR3 reads CASSFLASDRGREQYF. The CDR3 nucleotides read TGTGCCAGCAGTTTCCTCGCCTCAGACAGGGGGCGCGAGCAGTACTTC.

This clonotype was observed at least ten times. The chain couples TRBV20-1 to TRBJ2-7, with 12 bases identical to TRBD2. Germline values: CDR1 DFQATT, CDR2 SNEGSKA (reference sequence). The CDR3 has 16 amino acids. With V trimmed by 1 base and J by 1 base, 5 bases remained unmatched. CDR3 DNA sequence: TGCAGTGCTAGAGGCGGGACTAGCGGGTTTTCCTACGAGCAGTACTTC. It codes for CSARGGTSGFSYEQYF.

This clonotype has only a few counts. The chain uses TRBV27 and TRBJ2-7, with a weak D call TRBD1 (7 bases). CDR1 is MNHEY and CDR2 is SMNVEV in the germline V gene (reference sequence). Trimming removed 4 bases from V and 1 base from J, with 11 bases in between. CDR3 length equals 14 residues. The CDR3 protein is CASSSAGGSYEQYF. In nucleotides, the CDR3 is TGTGCCAGCAGTTCGGCAGGGGGGTCCTACGAGCAGTACTTC.